Reported below is one T cell receptor (beta chain). Its cognate antigen is unknown. The CDR3 has 14 residues. Germline values: CDR1 MDHEN, CDR2 SYDVKM. V was pared by 7 bases and J by 7 bases, with 19 bases between. The data were obtained in a study of blood T cells in healthy people across ages. Study-level background: About one barcoded TCR beta cDNA was captured per two T cells.

Whole-study results and caveats: Estimated diversity across one million T cells was deemed an underestimate.

Alongside a J-beta primer mix, a sample-barcoded 5' primer served in a second PCR lasting about 7 to 12 cycles. Each cDNA molecule was tagged by a template-switch adaptor that had 12 random nucleotides. TCRdb re-derived calls from the 5' RACE reads in MiXCR, one entry per CDR3 protein. Of 1.2 million to 1.5 million distinct CDR3 sequences listed, 55% to 75% were seen once; the top ten hold approximately 7%. RNA extraction gave at least 5.5 micrograms of total RNA per sample. The source of this sequence is a man aged 18 to 29 in good health. The sequencing input was blood. The V call is TRBV28, the J call TRBJ1-2; perhaps TRBD1 as D (5 bases). In DNA, the CDR3 is TGTGCCAGCATGCCGACTACTCCAGGGTTTGGCTACACCTTC. Amino acid sequence: CASMPTTPGFGYTF.